The table lists the clone carrying this TCR beta chain with a few counts. With 5 bases clipped from V and 2 bases from J, the junction kept 12 bases outside the gene matches. This CDR3 has 16 amino acids. Germline V gene lookup returns CDR1 GTSNPN and CDR2 SVGIG (reference sequence). The data were obtained in a study of T-cell reconstitution after alpha-beta-depleted transplantation in children. Unique molecular identifiers tagged the TCRbeta library. From the PCR reads, TCRdb called clonotypes with MiXCR, one entry per CDR3 protein. The data hold about 610,000 distinct CDR3 sequences, with roughly a tenth observed a single time.

V gene TRBV30 combines with J gene TRBJ2-5, with 9 bases aligning to TRBD1. This sequence was found in a human donor who donated a stem cell graft to a child with acute myeloid leukemia. Sequencing used PBMCs from the stem cell graft donor, obtained from the stem cell graft. CDR3 in DNA: TGTGCCTGGGACGCGATGACAGGGGGAAGGCAAGAGACCCAGTACTTC. Residues: CAWDAMTGGRQETQYF.